These 3 T cell receptor beta chains share one sample of origin, sequenced in a study of response to subunit inactivated influenza vaccine. Via MiXCR, TCRdb re-called the RT-PCR reads, giving one row per CDR3 protein. The data contain around 200,000 distinct CDR3 sequences, roughly an eighth of them seen just once; the ten biggest clones take up about 28%. The material sequenced was CD8+ T cells sorted from PBMCs, taken roughly 5 days after vaccination. These receptors originate from a man between 50 and 59 years old who received an inactivated influenza vaccine.

The rearrangement uses TRBV11-2 and TRBJ2-2; D is undetermined. The germline gives CDR1 SGHAT, CDR2 FQNNGV. V lost 3 bases, J lost 0 bases, and 11 bases lay in between. This CDR3 spans 16 amino acids. The CDR3 loop is CASSFSQSPNTGELFF. The CDR3 region has the DNA TGTGCCAGCAGCTTCTCACAGAGTCCGAACACCGGGGAGCTGTTTTTT. The variable domain in full, with the rest retrieved from reference TRBV11-2 and TRBJ2-2, is EAGVAQSPRYKIIEKRQSVAFWCNPISGHATLYWYQQILGQGPKLLIQFQNNGVVDDSQLPKDRFSAERLKGVDSTLKIQPAKLEDSAVYLCASSFSQSPNTGELFFGEGSRLTVL.

This clonotype has at least ten counts. The chain combines TRBV15 with TRBJ2-1; 7 bases are shared with TRBD1. The CDR3 has 15 amino acids. The germline CDR1 and CDR2 sequences are LNHNV and YYDKDF (reference sequence). The V segment lost 3 bases and the J segment 2 bases; nucleotides outside the gene matches: 4. CDR3: CATSRAGTAYNEQFF. The DNA of the CDR3 is TGTGCCACCAGCAGGGCCGGGACAGCCTACAATGAGCAGTTCTTC. Full variable domain (missing parts from reference TRBV15 and TRBJ2-1): DAMVIQNPRYQVTQFGKPVTLSCSQTLNHNVMYWYQQKSSQAPKLLFHYYDKDFNNEADTPDNFQSRRPNTSFCFLDIRSPGLGDTAMYLCATSRAGTAYNEQFFGPGTRLTVL.

V and J are TRBV29-1 and TRBJ1-1; D is uncertain. Germline values: CDR1 SQVTM, CDR2 ANQGSEA. CDR3 length: 11 residues. The V end lost 4 bases, the J end lost 4 bases, and 7 bases lay between the germline ends. The CDR3 coding sequence is TGCAGCGTTGTTGGCGGCACTGAAGCTTTCTTT. Protein product: CSVVGGTEAFF.